This T cell receptor beta chain was documented in a study of technical replicates of blood from several donors. Germline CDR1 is GTSNPN and CDR2 is SVGIG (reference sequence). With 3 bases removed from V and 5 bases from J, the gap between germline ends came to 11 bases. The CDR3 loop spans 13 amino acids. Here immunoSEQ multiplex PCR was the method, and the copy in TCRdb shows in-frame clones only, minus some. The sample yields about 88,000 clones, roughly 94% seen once. The chain employs TRBV30 and TRBJ1-5, with D unresolved. The sequencing sample was made of T cells isolated from PBMCs. The receptor was derived from a human donor in good health. The CDR3 loop is CAWSADIHQPQHF. DNA for the CDR3: TGTGCCTGGAGCGCTGACATCCATCAGCCCCAGCATTTT.